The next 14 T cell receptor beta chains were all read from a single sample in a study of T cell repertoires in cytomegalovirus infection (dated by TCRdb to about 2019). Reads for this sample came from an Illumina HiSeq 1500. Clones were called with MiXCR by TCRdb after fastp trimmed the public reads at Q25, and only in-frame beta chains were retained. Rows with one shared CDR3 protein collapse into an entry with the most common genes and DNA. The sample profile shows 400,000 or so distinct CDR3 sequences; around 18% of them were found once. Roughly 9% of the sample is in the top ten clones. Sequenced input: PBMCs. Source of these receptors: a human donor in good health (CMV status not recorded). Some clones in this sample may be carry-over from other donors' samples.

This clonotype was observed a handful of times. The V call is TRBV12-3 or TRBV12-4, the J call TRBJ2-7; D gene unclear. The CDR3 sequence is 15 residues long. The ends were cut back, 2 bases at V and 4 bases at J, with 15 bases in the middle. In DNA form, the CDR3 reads TGTGCCAGCAGTTTATTTGGGTCTCCAAGGTACGAGCAGTACTTC. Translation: CASSLFGSPRYEQYF.

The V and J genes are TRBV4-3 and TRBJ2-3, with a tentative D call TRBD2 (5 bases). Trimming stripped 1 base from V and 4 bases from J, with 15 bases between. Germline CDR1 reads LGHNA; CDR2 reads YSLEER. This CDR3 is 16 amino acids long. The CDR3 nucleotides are TGCGCCAGCAGCCAAGGATTCGGGGAATCCGCAGATACGCAGTATTTT. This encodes CASSQGFGESADTQYF.

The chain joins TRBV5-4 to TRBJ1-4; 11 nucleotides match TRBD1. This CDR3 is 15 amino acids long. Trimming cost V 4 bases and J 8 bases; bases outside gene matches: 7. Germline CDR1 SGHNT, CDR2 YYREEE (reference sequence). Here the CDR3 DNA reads TGTGCCAGCAGCGCCGGACAGGGGGCGTGGGAAAAACTGTTTTTT. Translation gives CASSAGQGAWEKLFF.

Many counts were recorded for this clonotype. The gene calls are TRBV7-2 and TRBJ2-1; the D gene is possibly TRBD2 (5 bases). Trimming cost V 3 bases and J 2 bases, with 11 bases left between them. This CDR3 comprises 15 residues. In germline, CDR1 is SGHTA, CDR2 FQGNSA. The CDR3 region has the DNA TGTGCCAGCAGCTTGTGGACGGAGGCCTACAATGAGCAGTTCTTC. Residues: CASSLWTEAYNEQFF.

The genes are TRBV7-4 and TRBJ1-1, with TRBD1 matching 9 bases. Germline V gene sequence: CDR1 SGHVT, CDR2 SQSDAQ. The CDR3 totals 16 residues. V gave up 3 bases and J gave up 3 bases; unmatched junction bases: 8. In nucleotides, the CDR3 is TGTGCCAGCAGCTTCGGACAGGGGCATAAAGACACTGAAGCTTTCTTT. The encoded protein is CASSFGQGHKDTEAFF.

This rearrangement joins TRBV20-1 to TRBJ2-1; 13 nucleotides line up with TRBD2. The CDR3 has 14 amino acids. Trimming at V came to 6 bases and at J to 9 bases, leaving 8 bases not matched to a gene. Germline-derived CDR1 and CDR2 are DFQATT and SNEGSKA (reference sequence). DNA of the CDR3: TGCAGTGCCTTACTAGCGGGAGGGCCGCCTGAGCAGTTCTTC. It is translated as CSALLAGGPPEQFF.

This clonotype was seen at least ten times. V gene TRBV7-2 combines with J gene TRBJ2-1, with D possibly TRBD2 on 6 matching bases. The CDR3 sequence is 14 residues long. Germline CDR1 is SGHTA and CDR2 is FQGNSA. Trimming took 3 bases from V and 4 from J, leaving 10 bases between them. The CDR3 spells CASSFSGIYNEQFF. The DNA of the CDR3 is TGTGCCAGCAGCTTTAGCGGTATTTACAATGAGCAGTTCTTC.

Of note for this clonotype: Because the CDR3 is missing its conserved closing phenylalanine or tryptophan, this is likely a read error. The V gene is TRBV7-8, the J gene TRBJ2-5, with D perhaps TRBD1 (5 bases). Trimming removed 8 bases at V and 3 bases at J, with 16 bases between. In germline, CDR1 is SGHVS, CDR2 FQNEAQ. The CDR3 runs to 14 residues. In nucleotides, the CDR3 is TGTGCCAGCGGCCCTCGAAGGGGTGAAGAGACCCAGTACTTA. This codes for CASGPRRGEETQYL.

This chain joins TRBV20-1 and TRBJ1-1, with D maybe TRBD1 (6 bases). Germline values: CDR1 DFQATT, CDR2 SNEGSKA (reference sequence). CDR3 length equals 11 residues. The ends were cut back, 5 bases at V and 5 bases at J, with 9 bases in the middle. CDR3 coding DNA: TGCAGTGCTCTTCAGGGGACTGAAGCTTTCTTT. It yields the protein CSALQGTEAFF.

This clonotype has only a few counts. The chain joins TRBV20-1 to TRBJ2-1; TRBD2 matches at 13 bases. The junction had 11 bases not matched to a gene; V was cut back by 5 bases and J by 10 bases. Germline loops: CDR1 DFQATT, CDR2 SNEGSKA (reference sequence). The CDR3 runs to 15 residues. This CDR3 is CSAQMGLAGSGEQFF. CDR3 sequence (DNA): TGCAGTGCTCAAATGGGACTAGCGGGATCAGGGGAGCAGTTCTTC.

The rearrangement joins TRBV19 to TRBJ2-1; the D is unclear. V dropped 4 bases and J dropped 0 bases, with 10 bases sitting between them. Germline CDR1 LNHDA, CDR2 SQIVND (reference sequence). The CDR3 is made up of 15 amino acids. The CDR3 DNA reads TGTGCCAGTAGTAAGGTAGATAGCTCCTACAATGAGCAGTTCTTC. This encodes CASSKVDSSYNEQFF.

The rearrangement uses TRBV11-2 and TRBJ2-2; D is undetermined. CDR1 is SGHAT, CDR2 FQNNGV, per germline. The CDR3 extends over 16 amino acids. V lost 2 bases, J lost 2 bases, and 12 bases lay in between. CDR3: CASSLMSIGNTGELFF. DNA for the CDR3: TGTGCCAGCAGCTTAATGAGTATAGGAAACACCGGGGAGCTGTTTTTT. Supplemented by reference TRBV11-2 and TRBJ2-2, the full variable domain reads EAGVAQSPRYKIIEKRQSVAFWCNPISGHATLYWYQQILGQGPKLLIQFQNNGVVDDSQLPKDRFSAERLKGVDSTLKIQPAKLEDSAVYLCASSLMSIGNTGELFFGEGSRLTVL.

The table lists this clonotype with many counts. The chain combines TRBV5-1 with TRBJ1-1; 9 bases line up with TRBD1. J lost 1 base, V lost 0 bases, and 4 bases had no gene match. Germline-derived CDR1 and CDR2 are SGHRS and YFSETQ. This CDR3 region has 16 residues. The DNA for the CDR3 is TGCGCCAGCAGCTTGGCCCCGACAGGGGGGAACACTGAAGCTTTCTTT. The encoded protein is CASSLAPTGGNTEAFF. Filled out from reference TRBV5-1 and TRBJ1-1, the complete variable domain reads KAGVTQTPRYLIKTRGQQVTLSCSPISGHRSVSWYQQTPGQGLQFLFEYFSETQRNKGNFPGRFSGRQFSNSRSEMNVSTLELGDSALYLCASSLAPTGGNTEAFFGQGTRLTVV.

DNA for the CDR3: TGTGCCAGCAGGGGGGACGGACGCAATCAGCCCCAGCATTTT. Its protein product is CASRGDGRNQPQHF. The chain carries TRBV2 and TRBJ1-5; possible D gene TRBD1, 5 bases. Germline assignment: CDR1 SNHLY and CDR2 FYNNEI. Trimming pared 6 bases from V and 2 bases from J, leaving 11 bases between. The CDR3 spans 14 residues.